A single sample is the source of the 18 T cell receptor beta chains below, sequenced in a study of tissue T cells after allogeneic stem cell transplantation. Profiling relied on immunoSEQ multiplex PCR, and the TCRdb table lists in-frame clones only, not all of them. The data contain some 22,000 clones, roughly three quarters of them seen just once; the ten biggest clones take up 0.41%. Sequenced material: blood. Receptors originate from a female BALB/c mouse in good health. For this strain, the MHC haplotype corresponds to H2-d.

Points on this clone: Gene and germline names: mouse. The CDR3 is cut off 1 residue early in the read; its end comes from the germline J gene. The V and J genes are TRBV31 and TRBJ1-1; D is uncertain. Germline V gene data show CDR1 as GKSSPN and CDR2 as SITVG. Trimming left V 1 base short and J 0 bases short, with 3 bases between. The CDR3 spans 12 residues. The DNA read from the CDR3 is TGTGCCTGGAGTCCCCCAAACACAGAAGTCTTC. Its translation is CAWSPPNTEVF. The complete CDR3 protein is CAWSPPNTEVFF.

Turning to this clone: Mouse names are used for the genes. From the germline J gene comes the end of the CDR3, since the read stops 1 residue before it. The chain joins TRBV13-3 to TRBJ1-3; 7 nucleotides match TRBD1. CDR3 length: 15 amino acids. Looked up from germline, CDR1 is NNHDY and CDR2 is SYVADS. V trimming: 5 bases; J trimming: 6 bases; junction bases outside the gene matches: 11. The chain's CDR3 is CASSRDRGAENTLYF. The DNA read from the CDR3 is TGTGCCAGCAGCCGGGACAGAGGGGCTGAAAATACGCTCTAT.

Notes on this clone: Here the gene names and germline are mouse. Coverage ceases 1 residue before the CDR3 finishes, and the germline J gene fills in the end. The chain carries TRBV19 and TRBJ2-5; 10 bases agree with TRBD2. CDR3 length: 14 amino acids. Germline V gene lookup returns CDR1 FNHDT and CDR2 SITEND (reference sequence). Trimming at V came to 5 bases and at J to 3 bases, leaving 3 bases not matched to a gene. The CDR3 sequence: CASSMTGGQDTQYF. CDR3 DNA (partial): TGTGCCAGCAGCATGACTGGGGGGCAAGACACCCAGTAC.

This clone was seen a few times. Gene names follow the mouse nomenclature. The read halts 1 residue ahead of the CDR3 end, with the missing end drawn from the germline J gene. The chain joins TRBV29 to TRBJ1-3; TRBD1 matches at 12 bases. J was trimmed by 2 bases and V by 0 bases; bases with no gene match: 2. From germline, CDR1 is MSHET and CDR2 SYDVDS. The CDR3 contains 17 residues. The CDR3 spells CASSLSRDRGPGNTLYF. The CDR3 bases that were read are TGTGCTAGCAGTTTATCCAGGGACAGGGGGCCTGGAAATACGCTCTAT.

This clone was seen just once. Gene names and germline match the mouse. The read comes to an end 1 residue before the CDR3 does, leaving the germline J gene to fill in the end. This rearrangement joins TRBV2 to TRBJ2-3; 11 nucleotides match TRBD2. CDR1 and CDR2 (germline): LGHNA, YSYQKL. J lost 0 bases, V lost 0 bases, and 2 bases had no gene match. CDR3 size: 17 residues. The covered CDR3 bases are TGTGCCAGCAGCCAAGACACTGGGGGGGCTAGTGCAGAAACGCTGTAT. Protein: CASSQDTGGASAETLY. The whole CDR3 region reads CASSQDTGGASAETLYF.

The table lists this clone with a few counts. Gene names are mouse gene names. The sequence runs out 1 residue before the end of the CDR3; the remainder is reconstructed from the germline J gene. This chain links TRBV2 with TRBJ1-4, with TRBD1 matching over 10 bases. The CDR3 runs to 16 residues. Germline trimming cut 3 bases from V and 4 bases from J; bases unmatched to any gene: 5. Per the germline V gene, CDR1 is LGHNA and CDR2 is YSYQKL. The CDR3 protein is CASSQGRDRGNERLFF. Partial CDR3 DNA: TGTGCCAGCAGCCAGGGGCGGGACAGGGGCAACGAAAGATTATTT.

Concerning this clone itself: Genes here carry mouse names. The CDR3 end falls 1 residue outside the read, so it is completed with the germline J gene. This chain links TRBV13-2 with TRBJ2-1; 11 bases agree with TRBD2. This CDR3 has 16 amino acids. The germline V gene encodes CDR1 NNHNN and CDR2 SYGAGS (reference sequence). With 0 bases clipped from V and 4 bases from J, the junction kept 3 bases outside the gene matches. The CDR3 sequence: CASGDGRDWGYAEQFF. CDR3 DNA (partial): TGTGCCAGCGGTGATGGGAGGGACTGGGGGTATGCTGAGCAGTTC.

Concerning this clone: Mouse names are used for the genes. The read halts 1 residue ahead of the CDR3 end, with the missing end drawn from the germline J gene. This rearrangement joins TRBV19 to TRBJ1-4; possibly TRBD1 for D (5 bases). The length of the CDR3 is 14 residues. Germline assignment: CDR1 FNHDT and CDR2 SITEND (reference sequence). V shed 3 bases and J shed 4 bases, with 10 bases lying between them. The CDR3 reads CASSRRTNNERLFF. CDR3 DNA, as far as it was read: TGTGCCAGCAGTAGAAGGACAAACAACGAAAGATTATTT.

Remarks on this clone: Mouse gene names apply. CDR3 in amino acids: CASSRGDNTNTGQLYF. CDR3 DNA, as far as it was read: TGTGCCAGCAGCCGAGGGGACAATACAAACACCGGGCAGCTCTAC. The chain joins TRBV2 to TRBJ2-2, with a possible D match to TRBD1 (6 bases). The read terminates 1 residue before the CDR3 end, so the remaining end is supplied by the germline J gene. The CDR3 runs to 16 residues. The V gene's germline CDR1 is LGHNA and CDR2 YSYQKL. The V gene lost 4 bases and the J gene lost 0 bases, with 12 bases spanning the gap.

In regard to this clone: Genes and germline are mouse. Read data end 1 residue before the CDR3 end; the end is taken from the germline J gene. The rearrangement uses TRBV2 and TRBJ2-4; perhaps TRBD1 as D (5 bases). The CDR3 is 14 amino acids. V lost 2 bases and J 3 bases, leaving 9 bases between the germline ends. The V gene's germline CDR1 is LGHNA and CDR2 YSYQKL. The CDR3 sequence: CASSQQGGQNTLYF. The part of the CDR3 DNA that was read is TGTGCCAGCAGCCAACAGGGAGGGCAAAACACCTTGTAC.

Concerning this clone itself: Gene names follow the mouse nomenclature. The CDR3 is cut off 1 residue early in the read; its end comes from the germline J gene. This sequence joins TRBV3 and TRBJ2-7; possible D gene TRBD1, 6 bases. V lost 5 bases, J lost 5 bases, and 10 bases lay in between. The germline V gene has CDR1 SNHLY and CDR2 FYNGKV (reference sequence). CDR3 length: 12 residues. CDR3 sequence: CASSTRDNEQYF. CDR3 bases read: TGTGCCAGCAGCACACGGGACAATGAACAGTAC.

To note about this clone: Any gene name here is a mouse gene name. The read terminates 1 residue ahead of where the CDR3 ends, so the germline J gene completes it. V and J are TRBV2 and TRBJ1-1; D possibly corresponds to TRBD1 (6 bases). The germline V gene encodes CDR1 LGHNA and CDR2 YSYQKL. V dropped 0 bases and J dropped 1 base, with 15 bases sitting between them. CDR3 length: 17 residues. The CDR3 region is CASSQDMNRDKNTEVFF. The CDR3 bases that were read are TGTGCCAGCAGCCAAGATATGAACCGGGACAAAAACACAGAAGTCTTC. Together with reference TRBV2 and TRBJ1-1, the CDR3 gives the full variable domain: DPKIIQKPKYLVAVTGSEKILICEQYLGHNAMYWYRQSAKKPLEFMFSYSYQKLMDNQTASSRFQPQSSKKNHLDLQITALKPDDSATYFCASSQDMNRDKNTEVFFGKGTRLTVV.

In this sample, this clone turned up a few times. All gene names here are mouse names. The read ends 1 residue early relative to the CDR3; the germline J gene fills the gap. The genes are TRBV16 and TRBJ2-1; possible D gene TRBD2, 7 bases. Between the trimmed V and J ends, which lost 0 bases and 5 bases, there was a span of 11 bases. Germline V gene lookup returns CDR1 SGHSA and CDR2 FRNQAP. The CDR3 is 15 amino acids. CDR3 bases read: TGTGCAAGCAGCTTAGATGGGGGGCAGGATGCTGAGCAGTTC. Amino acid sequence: CASSLDGGQDAEQF. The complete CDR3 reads CASSLDGGQDAEQFF.

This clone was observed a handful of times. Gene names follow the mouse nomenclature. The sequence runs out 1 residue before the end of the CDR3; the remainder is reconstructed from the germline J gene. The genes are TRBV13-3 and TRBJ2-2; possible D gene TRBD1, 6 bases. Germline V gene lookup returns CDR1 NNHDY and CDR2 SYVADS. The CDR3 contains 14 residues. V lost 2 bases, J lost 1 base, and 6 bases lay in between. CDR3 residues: CASSDRGNTGQLYF. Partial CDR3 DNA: TGTGCCAGCAGTGACAGGGGAAACACCGGGCAGCTCTAC.

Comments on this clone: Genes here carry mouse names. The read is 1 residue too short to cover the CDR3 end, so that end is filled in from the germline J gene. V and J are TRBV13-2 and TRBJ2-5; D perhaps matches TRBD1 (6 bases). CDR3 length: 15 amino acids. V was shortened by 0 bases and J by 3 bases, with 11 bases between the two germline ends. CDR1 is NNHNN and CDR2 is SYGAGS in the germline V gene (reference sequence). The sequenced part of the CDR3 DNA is TGTGCCAGCGGTGATGCGGGGACAAAACAAGACACCCAGTAC. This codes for CASGDAGTKQDTQY. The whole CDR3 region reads CASGDAGTKQDTQYF.

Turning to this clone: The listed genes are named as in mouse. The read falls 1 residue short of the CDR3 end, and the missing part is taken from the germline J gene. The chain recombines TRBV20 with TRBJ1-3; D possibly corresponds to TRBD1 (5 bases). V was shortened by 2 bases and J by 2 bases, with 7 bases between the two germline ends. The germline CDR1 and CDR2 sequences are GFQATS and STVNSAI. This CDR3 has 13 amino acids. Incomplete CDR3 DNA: TGTGGTGCTAGGATCAGGGCTGGAAATACGCTCTAT. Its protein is CGARIRAGNTLY. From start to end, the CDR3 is CGARIRAGNTLYF.

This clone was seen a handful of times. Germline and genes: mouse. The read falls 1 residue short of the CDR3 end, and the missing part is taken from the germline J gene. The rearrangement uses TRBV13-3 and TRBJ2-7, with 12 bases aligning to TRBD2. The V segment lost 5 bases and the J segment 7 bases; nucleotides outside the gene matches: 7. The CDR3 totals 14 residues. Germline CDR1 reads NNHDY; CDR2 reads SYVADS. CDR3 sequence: CASRTGGARREQYF. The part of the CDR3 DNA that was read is TGTGCCAGCAGGACTGGGGGGGCGCGACGGGAACAGTAC.

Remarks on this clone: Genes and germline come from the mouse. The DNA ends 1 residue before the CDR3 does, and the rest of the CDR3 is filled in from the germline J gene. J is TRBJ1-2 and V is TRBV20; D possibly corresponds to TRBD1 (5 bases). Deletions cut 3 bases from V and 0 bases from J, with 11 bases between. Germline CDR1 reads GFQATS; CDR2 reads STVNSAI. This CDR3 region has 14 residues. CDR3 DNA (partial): TGTGGTGCTAGCCTGGGACTGGCAAACTCCGACTACACC. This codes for CGASLGLANSDYT. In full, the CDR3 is CGASLGLANSDYTF.